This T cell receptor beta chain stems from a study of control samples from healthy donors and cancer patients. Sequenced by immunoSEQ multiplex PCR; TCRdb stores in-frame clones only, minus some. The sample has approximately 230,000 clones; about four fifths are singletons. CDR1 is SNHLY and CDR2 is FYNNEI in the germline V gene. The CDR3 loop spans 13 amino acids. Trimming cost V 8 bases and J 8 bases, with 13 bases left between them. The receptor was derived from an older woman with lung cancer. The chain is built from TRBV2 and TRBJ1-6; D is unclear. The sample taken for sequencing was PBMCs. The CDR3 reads CASHRERDSPLHF. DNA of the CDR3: TGTGCCAGCCACCGGGAGCGGGATTCACCCCTCCACTTT.